One and the same sample provided the 19 T cell receptor beta chains below, sequenced in a study of T cell repertoires in cytomegalovirus infection. TCRdb re-called the reads with MiXCR, one entry per CDR3 protein. The repertoire holds approximately 630,000 distinct CDR3 sequences, with about 24% as singletons. The sequencing input was CD8+ T cells from PBMCs. The receptor set was obtained from a human donor in good health (CMV status not recorded). Some clones in this sample may be carry-over from other donors' samples.

This clonotype was recorded a few times. J is TRBJ2-3 and V is TRBV12-3 or TRBV12-4, with 9 bases aligning to TRBD1. Trimming cost V 8 bases and J 4 bases; bases outside gene matches: 4. This CDR3 has 13 residues. The CDR3 spells CASQTGGSDTQYF. CDR3 nucleotides: TGTGCCAGCCAAACAGGGGGCTCAGATACGCAGTATTTT.

This clonotype was seen at least ten times. This chain links TRBV6-1 with TRBJ2-2, with 11 bases matching TRBD2. With V trimmed by 4 bases and J by 4 bases, 5 bases remained unmatched. The CDR3 loop spans 16 amino acids. Germline V lookup: CDR1 MNHNS, CDR2 SASEGT. The chain's CDR3 is CASSVRLAGTTGELFF. CDR3 nucleotide sequence: TGTGCCAGCAGTGTTCGACTAGCGGGGACCACCGGGGAGCTGTTTTTT.

The J gene is TRBJ1-2, the V gene TRBV19, with a possible D match to TRBD1 (5 bases). The CDR3 totals 15 residues. V lost 5 bases and J lost 8, with 21 bases in between. The germline V gene encodes CDR1 LNHDA and CDR2 SQIVND (reference sequence). CDR3 residues: CASSLLGDLKRGYTF. The DNA for the CDR3 is TGTGCCAGTAGTCTTCTCGGGGACCTAAAAAGGGGCTACACCTTC.

The chain combines TRBV28 with TRBJ2-7, with TRBD1 identical over 10 bases. The CDR3 extends over 14 amino acids. CDR1 is MDHEN and CDR2 is SYDVKM in the germline V gene. CDR3 amino acids: CVTQPGTGDYEQYV. In nucleotides, the CDR3 is TGTGTCACCCAACCCGGGACAGGGGACTACGAGCAGTACGTC.

The chain combines TRBV20-1 with TRBJ2-5; the D gene could be TRBD1 or TRBD2 (6 bases each). The germline V gene encodes CDR1 DFQATT and CDR2 SNEGSKA (reference sequence). CDR3 length: 13 residues. Trimming stripped 6 bases from V and 5 bases from J, with 16 bases between. CDR3 nucleotides: TGCAGTGCGAGGGGTCAGGGGAGGGAGACCCAGTACTTC. Amino acids: CSARGQGRETQYF.

This chain uses TRBV24-1 with TRBJ1-2; weak D call: TRBD1 (5 bases). Germline V CDR1 and CDR2: KGHDR, SFDVKD. The CDR3 has 11 amino acids. V shed 10 bases and J shed 6 bases, with 11 bases lying between them. CDR3 residues: CATWGGDGYTF. The CDR3 bases are TGTGCCACGTGGGGAGGGGATGGCTACACCTTC.

This clonotype was counted many times. V is TRBV7-2 and J is TRBJ2-1, with unresolved D. Trimming stripped 5 bases from V and 0 bases from J, with 11 bases between. This CDR3 region has 15 residues. The germline V gene has CDR1 SGHTA and CDR2 FQGNSA. The CDR3, as DNA: TGTGCCAGCAGCGTTGGGGTCAGCTCCTACAATGAGCAGTTCTTC. It translates to CASSVGVSSYNEQFF.

The sample holds a few counts of this clonotype. The chain is built from TRBV5-5 and TRBJ1-5, with D maybe TRBD1 (6 bases). Germline values: CDR1 SGHKS, CDR2 YYEKEE (reference sequence). Trimming shortened V by 6 bases and J by 8 bases, and 15 bases separated the two germline ends. The CDR3 runs to 13 residues. This chain's CDR3 is CASNEGGREPQHF. In nucleotides, the CDR3 is TGTGCCAGCAACGAGGGGGGGCGCGAGCCCCAGCATTTT.

This clonotype was counted only a few times. The V and J genes are TRBV20-1 and TRBJ2-1; D possibly corresponds to TRBD2 (6 bases). The V and J ends lost 3 bases and 4 bases respectively, with 10 bases between them. Germline-derived CDR1 and CDR2 are DFQATT and SNEGSKA (reference sequence). The CDR3 is 13 residues long. The CDR3 DNA sequence: TGCAGTGCTAGTGGGGGGTGGTACAATGAGCAGTTCTTC. Translated, it gives CSASGGWYNEQFF.

The rearrangement joins TRBV11-1 to TRBJ2-1; D is ambiguous. With 8 bases removed from V and 1 base from J, the gap between germline ends came to 12 bases. Germline CDR1 and CDR2: SGHAT and FQDESV (reference sequence). This CDR3 has 14 residues. CDR3 sequence: CASGPVGSYNEQFF. The CDR3, as DNA: TGTGCCAGCGGCCCGGTAGGATCCTACAATGAGCAGTTCTTC. Using reference TRBV11-1 and TRBJ2-1 for the parts outside the CDR3, the full variable domain is EAEVAQSPRYKITEKSQAVAFWCDPISGHATLYWYRQILGQGPELLVQFQDESVVDDSQLPKDRFSAERLKGVDSTLKIQPAELGDSAMYLCASGPVGSYNEQFFGPGTRLTVL.

This clonotype was seen only once. This rearrangement joins TRBV9 to TRBJ1-5; possible D gene TRBD1, 5 bases. There are 17 residues in the CDR3. The V gene's germline CDR1 is SGDLS and CDR2 YYNGEE. V shed 3 bases and J shed 0 bases, with 16 bases lying between them. CDR3 sequence reads: CASSAGEGHHSNQPQHF. As DNA, the CDR3 is TGTGCCAGCAGCGCCGGGGAGGGGCACCATAGCAATCAGCCCCAGCATTTT. Complete variable domain (other parts from reference TRBV9 and TRBJ1-5): DSGVTQTPKHLITATGQRVTLRCSPRSGDLSVYWYQQSLDQGLQFLIQYYNGEERAKGNILERFSAQQFPDLHSELNLSSLELGDSALYFCASSAGEGHHSNQPQHFGDGTRLSIL.

This clonotype was counted once. Just one base apart from a much larger clone, this may be a read error. The V and J genes are TRBV2 and TRBJ1-2; D might be TRBD1 (5 bases). Germline V gene sequence: CDR1 SNHLY, CDR2 FYNNEI. The length of the CDR3 is 17 residues. V lost 2 bases to trimming and J lost 7 bases, with 23 bases between them. The CDR3 is CASSESFSIGGSSGYTF. DNA for the CDR3: TGTGCCAGCAGTGAATCGTTCAGCATCGGGGGGAGCTCTGGCTACACCTTC.

This chain uses TRBV29-1 with TRBJ2-5, with a tentative D call TRBD2 (5 bases). Germline V gene lookup returns CDR1 SQVTM and CDR2 ANQGSEA. The CDR3 consists of 14 residues. The V end was cut by 1 base, the J end by 1 base, with 10 bases between. The CDR3 bases are TGCAGCGTTGAAGCCGCGGACTTCCAAGAGACCCAGTACTTC. Translation: CSVEAADFQETQYF.

In DNA, the CDR3 is TGTGCCAGCAGCATTTACAGGGATCCTGGAAACACCATATATTTT. This gives the protein CASSIYRDPGNTIYF. The gene calls are TRBV7-9 and TRBJ1-3; a weak D match, TRBD1 (6 bases). CDR3 size: 15 residues. Trimming shortened V by 5 bases and J by 2 bases, and 13 bases separated the two germline ends. CDR1 SEHNR and CDR2 FQNEAQ come from the germline V gene (reference sequence).

This clonotype turned up a few times. This CDR3 reads CASKPTLGQSTDTQYF. CDR3 nucleotide sequence: TGTGCCAGCAAACCTACTCTAGGCCAGAGCACAGATACGCAGTATTTT. This chain connects TRBV6-6 to TRBJ2-3; the D is unclear. Germline CDR1 MNHNY, CDR2 SVGAGI (reference sequence). Trimming took 7 bases from V and 0 from J, leaving 17 bases between them. The CDR3 runs 16 residues.

This clonotype has just a few counts. The chain is built from TRBV4-1 and TRBJ2-5; 9 bases agree with TRBD1. With V trimmed by 1 base and J by 5 bases, 8 bases remained unmatched. This CDR3 spans 16 amino acids. Germline lookup yields CDR1 MGHRA and CDR2 YSYEKL. As DNA, the CDR3 is TGCGCCAGCAGCCAAGGGACAGGGGATGACGGGGAGACCCAGTACTTC. This sequence encodes CASSQGTGDDGETQYF.

This clonotype appeared a few times. As DNA, the CDR3 is TGTGCCAGCAGCCCCGAGAGGCGGGTTGGGGAAGCTTTCTTT. It codes for CASSPERRVGEAFF. V is TRBV14 and J is TRBJ1-1, with unresolved D. V gave up 4 bases and J gave up 8 bases, with 17 bases separating them. The CDR3 has 14 amino acids. Germline loops: CDR1 SGHDN, CDR2 FVKESK.

This sequence joins TRBV19 and TRBJ1-1; D is uncertain. Germline CDR1 LNHDA, CDR2 SQIVND (reference sequence). CDR3 length: 15 residues. Trimming shortened V by 1 base and J by 2 bases, and 11 bases separated the two germline ends. This chain's CDR3 is CASSIGTAANTEAFF. The CDR3, as DNA: TGTGCCAGTAGTATAGGCACAGCGGCTAACACTGAAGCTTTCTTT.

Turning to this clonotype: This may be a read error, as it is one base from a much larger clone. The chain employs TRBV12-3 or TRBV12-4 and TRBJ2-7; D is perhaps TRBD1 (5 bases). This CDR3 has 12 residues. CDR3 in amino acids: CANSFTGYEQYF. CDR3 in DNA: TGTGCCAACAGTTTTACAGGCTACGAGCAGTACTTC.